This T cell receptor beta chain was identified in a study of CXCR3 chemokines and chemotherapy response in bladder cancer (dated by TCRdb to the early 2020s). Some background on the complete study: The study examined whether intratumoral CXCR3 chemokine system activity predicted chemotherapy response in human bladder cancer.

Library preparation employed PCR. The sample was run on an Illumina HiSeq 2500. TCRdb reprocessed the public reads (quality trimming at Q25 with fastp, clone calling with MiXCR) and kept in-frame beta chains. Here each entry gathers all rows of one CDR3 protein and keeps the most common genes and DNA. The sample includes 2,300 or so distinct CDR3 sequences, with 7.4% observed a single time. Roughly 32% of the sample rests with the top ten. A word on this clonotype: Its antigen is still unknown. No base-level quality is on record; no much larger clone is a single base apart.

This sample was taken from a patient whose treatment included neoadjuvant chemotherapy. The sequence derives from a human donor with bladder cancer that responded to neoadjuvant chemotherapy.

The sequenced DNA is TGTGCCAGCAATAAGGACGGCGGGCGTTACGAGCAGTACTTC. Translated, this is CASNKDGGRYEQYF. The V gene is TRBV12-3 or TRBV12-4 and the J gene is TRBJ2-7, and perhaps TRBD2 as D gene, on 5 matching bases. V sheds 7 bases and J sheds 4 bases, leaving 17 bases between their ends. Spanning cysteine to phenylalanine, the CDR3 consists of 14 amino acids. The DNA shown is the 42-base CDR3, in frame from base 1.